This TCR beta chain was sequenced during a study of blood T cells in healthy people across ages. In this sample, this clonotype turned up a few times. V was clipped by 4 bases and J by 2 bases; unmatched bases: 6. Germline assignment: CDR1 MNHEY and CDR2 SVGEGT. The CDR3 contains 15 residues. Then a second PCR, running roughly 7 to 11 cycles, was carried out with a sample-barcoded 5' primer and a J-beta primer mix. TCRdb reanalysed the 5' RACE reads using MiXCR and keeps one entry per CDR3 protein. Of about a million distinct CDR3 sequences in the sample, roughly two fifths were seen once. Total RNA extraction produced at least 6 micrograms (per sample) for the study.

The clonotype was recovered from a man aged 18 to 30 in good health. Sample: blood. The V gene is TRBV6-2 or TRBV6-3, the J gene TRBJ2-3; 7 bases map to TRBD1. CDR3 bases: TGTGCCAGCAGTTCCCCAGGGGGTAACACAGATACGCAGTATTTT. This translates into CASSSPGGNTDTQYF.